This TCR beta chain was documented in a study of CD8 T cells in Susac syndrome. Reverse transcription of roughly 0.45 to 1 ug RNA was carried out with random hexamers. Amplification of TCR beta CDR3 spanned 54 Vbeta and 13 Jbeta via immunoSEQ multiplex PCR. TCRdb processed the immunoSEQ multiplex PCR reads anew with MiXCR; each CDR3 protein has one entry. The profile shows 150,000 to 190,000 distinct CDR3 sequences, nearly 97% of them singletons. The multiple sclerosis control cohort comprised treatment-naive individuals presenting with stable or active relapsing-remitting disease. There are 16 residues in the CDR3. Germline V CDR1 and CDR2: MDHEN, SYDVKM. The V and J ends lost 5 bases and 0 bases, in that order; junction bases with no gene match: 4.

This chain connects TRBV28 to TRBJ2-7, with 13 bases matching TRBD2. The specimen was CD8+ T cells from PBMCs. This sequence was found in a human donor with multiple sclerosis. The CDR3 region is CASSPTSGGLSYEQYF. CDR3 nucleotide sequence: TGTGCCAGCAGTCCGACTAGCGGGGGGCTCTCCTACGAGCAGTACTTC. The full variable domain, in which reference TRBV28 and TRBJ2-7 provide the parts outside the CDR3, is DVKVTQSSRYLVKRTGEKVFLECVQDMDHENMFWYRQDPGLGLRLIYFSYDVKMKEKGDIPEGYSVSREKKERFSLILESASTNQTSMYLCASSPTSGGLSYEQYFGPGTRLTVT.